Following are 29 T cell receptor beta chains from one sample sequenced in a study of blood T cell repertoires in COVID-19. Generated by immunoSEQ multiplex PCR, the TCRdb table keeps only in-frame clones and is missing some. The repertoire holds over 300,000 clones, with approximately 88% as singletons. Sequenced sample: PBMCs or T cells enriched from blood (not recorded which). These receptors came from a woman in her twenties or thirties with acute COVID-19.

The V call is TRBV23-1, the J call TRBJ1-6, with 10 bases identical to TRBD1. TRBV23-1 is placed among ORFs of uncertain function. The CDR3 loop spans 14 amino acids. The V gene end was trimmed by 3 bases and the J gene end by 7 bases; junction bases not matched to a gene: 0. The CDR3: CASSQGQGNSPLHF. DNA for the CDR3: TGCGCCAGCAGTCAGGGACAGGGGAATTCACCCCTCCACTTT.

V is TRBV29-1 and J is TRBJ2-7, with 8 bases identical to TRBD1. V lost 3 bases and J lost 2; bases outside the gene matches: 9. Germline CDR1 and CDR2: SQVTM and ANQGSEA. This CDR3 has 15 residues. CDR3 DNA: TGCAGCGTTGAGTCGGGGTCCAGGGGGCCCTACGAGCAGTACTTC. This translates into CSVESGSRGPYEQYF.

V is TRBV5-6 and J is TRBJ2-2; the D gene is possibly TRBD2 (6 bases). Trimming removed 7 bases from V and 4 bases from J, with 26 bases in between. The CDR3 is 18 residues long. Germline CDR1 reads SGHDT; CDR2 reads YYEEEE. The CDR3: CASYLIYGTLTGTGELFF. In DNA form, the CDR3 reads TGTGCCAGCTATCTAATCTACGGGACTCTTACTGGCACCGGGGAGCTGTTTTTT.

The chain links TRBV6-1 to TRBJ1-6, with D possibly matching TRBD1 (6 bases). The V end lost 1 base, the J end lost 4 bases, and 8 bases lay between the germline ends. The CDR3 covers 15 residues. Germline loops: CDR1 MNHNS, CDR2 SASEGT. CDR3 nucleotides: TGTGCCAGCAGTGAAGGAACAGGGTATAATTCACCCCTCCACTTT. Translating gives CASSEGTGYNSPLHF.

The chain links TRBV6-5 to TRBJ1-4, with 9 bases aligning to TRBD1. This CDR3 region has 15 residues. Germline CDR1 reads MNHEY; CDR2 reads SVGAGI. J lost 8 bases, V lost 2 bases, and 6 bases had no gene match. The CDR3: CASSYAGTGNEKLFF. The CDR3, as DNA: TGTGCCAGCAGTTACGCCGGGACAGGGAACGAAAAACTGTTTTTT.

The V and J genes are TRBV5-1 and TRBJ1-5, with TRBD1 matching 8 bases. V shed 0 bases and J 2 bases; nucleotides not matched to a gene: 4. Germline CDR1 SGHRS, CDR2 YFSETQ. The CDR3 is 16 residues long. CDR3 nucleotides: TGCGCCAGCAGCTTGGACCCACAGGGGGGCAATCAGCCCCAGCATTTT. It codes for CASSLDPQGGNQPQHF.

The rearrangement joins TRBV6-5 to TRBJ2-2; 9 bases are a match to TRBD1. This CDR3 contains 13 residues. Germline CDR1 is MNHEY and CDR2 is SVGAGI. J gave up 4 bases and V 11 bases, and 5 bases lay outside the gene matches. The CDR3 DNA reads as TGTGCCGGGGACAGGGTGGGCACCGGGGAGCTGTTTTTT. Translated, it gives CAGDRVGTGELFF.

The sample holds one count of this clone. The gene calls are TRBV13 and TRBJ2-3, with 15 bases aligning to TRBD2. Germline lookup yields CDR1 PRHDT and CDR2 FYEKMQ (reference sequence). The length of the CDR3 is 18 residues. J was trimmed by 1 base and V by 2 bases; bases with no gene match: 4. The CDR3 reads CASSLFGLAGGGTDTQYF. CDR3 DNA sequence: TGTGCCAGCAGCTTATTCGGACTAGCGGGGGGGGGCACAGATACGCAGTATTTT. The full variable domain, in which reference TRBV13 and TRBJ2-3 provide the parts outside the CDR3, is AAGVIQSPRHLIKEKRETATLKCYPIPRHDTVYWYQQGPGQDPQFLISFYEKMQSDKGSIPDRFSAQQFSDYHSELNMSSLELGDSALYFCASSLFGLAGGGTDTQYFGPGTRLTVL.

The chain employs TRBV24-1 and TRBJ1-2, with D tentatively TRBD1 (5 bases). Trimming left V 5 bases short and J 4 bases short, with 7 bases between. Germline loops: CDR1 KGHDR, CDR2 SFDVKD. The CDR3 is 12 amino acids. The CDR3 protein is CATSAQGYGYTF. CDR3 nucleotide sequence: TGTGCCACCAGTGCCCAGGGCTATGGCTACACCTTC.

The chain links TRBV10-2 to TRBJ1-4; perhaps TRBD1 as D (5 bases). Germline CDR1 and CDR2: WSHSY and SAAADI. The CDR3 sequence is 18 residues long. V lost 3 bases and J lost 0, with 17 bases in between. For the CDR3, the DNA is TGCGCCAGCAGTGACGCAGGATCCGGGACTGCAACTAATGAAAAACTGTTTTTT. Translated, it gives CASSDAGSGTATNEKLFF.

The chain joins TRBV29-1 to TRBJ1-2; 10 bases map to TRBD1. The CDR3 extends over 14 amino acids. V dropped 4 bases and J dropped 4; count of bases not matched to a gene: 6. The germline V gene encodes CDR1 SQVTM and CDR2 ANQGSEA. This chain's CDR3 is CSVGGTGDRYGYTF. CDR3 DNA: TGCAGCGTTGGAGGGACAGGGGATCGCTATGGCTACACCTTC.

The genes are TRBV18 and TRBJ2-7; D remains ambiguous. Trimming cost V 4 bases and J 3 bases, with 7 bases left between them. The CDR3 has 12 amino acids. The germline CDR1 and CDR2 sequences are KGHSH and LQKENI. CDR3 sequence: CASSLILYEQYF. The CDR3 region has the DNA TGTGCCAGCTCACTTATCCTCTACGAGCAGTACTTC.

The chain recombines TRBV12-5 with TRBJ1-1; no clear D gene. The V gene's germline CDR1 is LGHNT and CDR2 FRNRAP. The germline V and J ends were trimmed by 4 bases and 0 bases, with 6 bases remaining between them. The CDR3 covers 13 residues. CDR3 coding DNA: TGTGCTAGTGGTTCCTCAGTGAACACTGAAGCTTTCTTT. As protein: CASGSSVNTEAFF.

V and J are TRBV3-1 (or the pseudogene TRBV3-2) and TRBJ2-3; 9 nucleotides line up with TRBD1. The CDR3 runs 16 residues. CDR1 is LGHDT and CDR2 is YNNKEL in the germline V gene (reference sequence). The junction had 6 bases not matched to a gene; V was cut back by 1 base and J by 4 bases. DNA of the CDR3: TGTGCCAGCAGCCAAGGAGGGACAGGGTTCGCAGATACGCAGTATTTT. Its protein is CASSQGGTGFADTQYF.

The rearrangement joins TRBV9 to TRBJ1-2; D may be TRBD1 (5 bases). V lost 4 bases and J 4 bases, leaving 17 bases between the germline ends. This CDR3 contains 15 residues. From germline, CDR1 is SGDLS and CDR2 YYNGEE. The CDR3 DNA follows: TGTGCCAGCAGCCTCCGTCCGGGGGGAAGCTATGGCTACACCTTC. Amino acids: CASSLRPGGSYGYTF.

CDR3 in amino acids: CASSQGGAVTGELFF. CDR3 DNA sequence: TGCGCCAGCAGCCAGGGGGGGGCCGTAACCGGGGAGCTGTTTTTT. V and J are TRBV4-3 and TRBJ2-2, with D maybe TRBD2 (7 bases). CDR1 is LGHNA, CDR2 YSLEER, per germline. CDR3 length: 15 residues. V dropped 3 bases and J dropped 5 bases, with 13 bases sitting between them.

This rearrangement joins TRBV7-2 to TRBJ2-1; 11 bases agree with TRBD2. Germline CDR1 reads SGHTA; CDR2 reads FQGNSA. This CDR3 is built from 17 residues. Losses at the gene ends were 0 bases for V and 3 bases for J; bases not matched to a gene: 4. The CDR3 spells CASSLAGLAEGYNEQFF. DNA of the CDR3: TGTGCCAGCAGCTTAGCGGGACTAGCGGAGGGCTACAATGAGCAGTTCTTC.

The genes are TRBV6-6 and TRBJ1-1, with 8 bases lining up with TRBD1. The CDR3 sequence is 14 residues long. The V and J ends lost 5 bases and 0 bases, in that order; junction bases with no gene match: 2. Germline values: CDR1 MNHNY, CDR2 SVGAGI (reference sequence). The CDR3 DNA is TGTGCCAGCAGTGAGACAGGGGTGAACACTGAAGCTTTCTTT. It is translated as CASSETGVNTEAFF.

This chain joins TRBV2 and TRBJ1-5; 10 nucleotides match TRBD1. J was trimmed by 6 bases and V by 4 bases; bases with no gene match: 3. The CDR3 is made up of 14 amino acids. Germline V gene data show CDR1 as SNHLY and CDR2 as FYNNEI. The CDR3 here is CASSGQGASQPQHF. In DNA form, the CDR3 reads TGTGCCAGCAGTGGACAGGGGGCTAGTCAGCCCCAGCATTTT.

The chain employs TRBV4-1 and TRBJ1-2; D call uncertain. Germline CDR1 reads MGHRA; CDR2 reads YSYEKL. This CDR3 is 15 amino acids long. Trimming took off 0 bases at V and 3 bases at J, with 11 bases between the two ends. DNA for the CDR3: TGCGCCAGCAGCCAAGATCTGGCAGGATACTATGGCTACACCTTC. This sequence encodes CASSQDLAGYYGYTF.

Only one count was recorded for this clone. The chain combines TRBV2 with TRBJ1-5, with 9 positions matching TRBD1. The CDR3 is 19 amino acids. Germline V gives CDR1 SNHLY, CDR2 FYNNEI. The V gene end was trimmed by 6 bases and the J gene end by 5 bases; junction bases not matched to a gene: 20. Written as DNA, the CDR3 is TGTGCCAGCAGCGGCCCCAGAGCGAACAGGGGGCGCTTCCATCAGCCCCAGCATTTT. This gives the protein CASSGPRANRGRFHQPQHF.

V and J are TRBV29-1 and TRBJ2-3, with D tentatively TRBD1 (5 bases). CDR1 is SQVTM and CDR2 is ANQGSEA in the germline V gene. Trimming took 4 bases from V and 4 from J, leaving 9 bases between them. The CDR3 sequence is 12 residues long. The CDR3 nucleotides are TGCAGCGTTGTTAGGGGCGCAGATACGCAGTATTTT. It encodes CSVVRGADTQYF.

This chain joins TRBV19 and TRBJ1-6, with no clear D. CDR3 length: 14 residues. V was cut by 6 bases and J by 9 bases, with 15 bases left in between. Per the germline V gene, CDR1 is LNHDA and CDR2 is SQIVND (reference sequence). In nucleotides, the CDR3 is TGTGCCAGTAGCGAGGTGGGGAGTATTTCACCCCTCCACTTT. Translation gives CASSEVGSISPLHF.

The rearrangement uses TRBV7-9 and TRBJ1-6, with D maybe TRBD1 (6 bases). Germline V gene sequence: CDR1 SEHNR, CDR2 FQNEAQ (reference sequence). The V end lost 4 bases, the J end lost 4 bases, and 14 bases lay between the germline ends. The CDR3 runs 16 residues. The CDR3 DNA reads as TGTGCCAGCAGCTCCTACCGACAGGATTATAATTCACCCCTCCACTTT. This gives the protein CASSSYRQDYNSPLHF.

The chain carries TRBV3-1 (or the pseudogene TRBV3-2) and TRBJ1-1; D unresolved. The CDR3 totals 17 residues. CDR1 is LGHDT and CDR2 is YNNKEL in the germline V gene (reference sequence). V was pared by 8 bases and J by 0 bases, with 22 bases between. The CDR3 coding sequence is TGTGCCAGCGACGATAGCTCGACATCGGGAATGAACACTGAAGCTTTCTTT. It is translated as CASDDSSTSGMNTEAFF.

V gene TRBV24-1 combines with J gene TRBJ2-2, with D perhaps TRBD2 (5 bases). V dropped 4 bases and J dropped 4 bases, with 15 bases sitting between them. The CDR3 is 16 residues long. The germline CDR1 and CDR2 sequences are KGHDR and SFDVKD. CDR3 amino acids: CATSDLTGDPTGELFF. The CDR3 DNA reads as TGTGCCACCAGTGACCTTACCGGGGATCCCACCGGGGAGCTGTTTTTT.

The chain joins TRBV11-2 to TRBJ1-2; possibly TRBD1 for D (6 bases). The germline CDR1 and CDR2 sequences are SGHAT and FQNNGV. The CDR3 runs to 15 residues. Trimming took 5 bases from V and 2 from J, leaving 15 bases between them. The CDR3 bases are TGTGCCAGCAGCCCCGGGACACTTAACAACTATGGCTACACCTTC. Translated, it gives CASSPGTLNNYGYTF.

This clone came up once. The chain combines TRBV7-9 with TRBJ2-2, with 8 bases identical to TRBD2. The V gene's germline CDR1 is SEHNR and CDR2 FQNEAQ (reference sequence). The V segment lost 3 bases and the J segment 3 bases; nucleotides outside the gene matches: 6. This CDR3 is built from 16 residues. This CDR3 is CASSLRVAGYTGELFF. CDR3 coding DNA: TGTGCCAGCAGCTTGAGGGTAGCGGGGTACACCGGGGAGCTGTTTTTT.

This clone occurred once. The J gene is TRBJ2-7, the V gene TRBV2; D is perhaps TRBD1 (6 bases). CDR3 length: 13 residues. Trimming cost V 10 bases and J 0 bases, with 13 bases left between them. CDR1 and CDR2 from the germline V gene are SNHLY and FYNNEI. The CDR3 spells CATQGGVSYEQYF. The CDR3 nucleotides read TGTGCCACCCAAGGGGGAGTCTCCTACGAGCAGTACTTC.